These 12 T cell receptor beta chains share one sample of origin, sequenced in a study of blood T cell repertoires in COVID-19. Generated by immunoSEQ multiplex PCR, the TCRdb table keeps only in-frame clones and is missing some. The repertoire consists of about 150,000 clones, with approximately 82% occurring once and the leading ten covering around 7.2%. The specimen sequenced was peripheral blood. The receptors were sampled from a woman between 50 and 59 years old in a cohort sampled during active or convalescent COVID-19.

A few counts support this clone. CDR3 region: CASILKGSNQPQHF. Written as DNA, the CDR3 is TGTGCCAGTATTTTGAAGGGGAGCAATCAGCCCCAGCATTTT. The V and J genes are TRBV19 and TRBJ1-5; tentative D call: TRBD1 (5 bases). CDR1 and CDR2 from the germline V gene are LNHDA and SQIVND (reference sequence). V was clipped by 7 bases and J by 1 base, with 11 bases between them. This CDR3 region has 14 residues. The variable domain in full, completed from reference TRBV19 and TRBJ1-5, reads DGGITQSPKYLFRKEGQNVTLSCEQNLNHDAMYWYRQDPGQGLRLIYYSQIVNDFQKGDIAEGYSVSREKKESFPLTVTSAQKNPTAFYLCASILKGSNQPQHFGDGTRLSIL.

The J gene is TRBJ1-2, the V gene TRBV7-2; the match to TRBD1 covers 7 bases. This CDR3 region has 13 residues. J gave up 8 bases and V 2 bases, and 5 bases lay outside the gene matches. CDR1 and CDR2 (germline): SGHTA, FQGNSA. DNA of the CDR3: TGTGCCAGCAGCTTACTTGGACAGGCGGGCTACACCTTC. This gives the protein CASSLLGQAGYTF.

The chain carries TRBV6-5 and TRBJ1-5, with 9 bases lining up with TRBD1. Trimming at V came to 4 bases and at J to 4 bases, leaving 5 bases not matched to a gene. Germline V gives CDR1 MNHEY, CDR2 SVGAGI. The CDR3 loop spans 15 amino acids. CDR3 sequence: CASSSAGTGNQPQHF. The CDR3 nucleotides read TGTGCCAGCAGTTCCGCCGGGACAGGGAATCAGCCCCAGCATTTT.

This rearrangement joins TRBV6-6 to TRBJ2-5; 11 bases line up with TRBD2. There are 16 residues in the CDR3. V was pared by 5 bases and J by 0 bases, with 5 bases of the junction left unmatched. CDR1 and CDR2 (germline): MNHNY, SVGAGI (reference sequence). In DNA, the CDR3 is TGTGCCAGCAGTGGGGGACTAGCGGACTACCAAGAGACCCAGTACTTC. As protein: CASSGGLADYQETQYF.

The rearrangement joins TRBV19 to TRBJ1-4; 7 nucleotides agree with TRBD1. CDR3 length equals 16 residues. Germline V lookup: CDR1 LNHDA, CDR2 SQIVND (reference sequence). The V gene end was trimmed by 7 bases and the J gene end by 7 bases; junction bases not matched to a gene: 15. The CDR3 region has the DNA TGTGCCAGTAATACGGGACAGTTGAATCGGGGTGAAAAACTGTTTTTT. Its translation: CASNTGQLNRGEKLFF.

The rearrangement uses TRBV18 and TRBJ1-2; the D is unclear. The ends were cut back, 0 bases at V and 6 bases at J, with 11 bases in the middle. CDR3 size: 14 residues. Germline V CDR1 and CDR2: KGHSH, LQKENI. In DNA, the CDR3 is TGTGCCAGCTCACCACCGAGGTCTGGAGATGGCTACACCTTC. Amino acids: CASSPPRSGDGYTF.

This chain connects TRBV2 to TRBJ2-1, with D perhaps matching TRBD2 (7 bases). Per the germline V gene, CDR1 is SNHLY and CDR2 is FYNNEI. The CDR3 covers 12 residues. Trimming removed 4 bases from V and 8 bases from J, with 9 bases in between. The CDR3 sequence is CASSVGGDEQFF. CDR3 in DNA: TGTGCCAGCAGTGTAGGGGGGGATGAGCAGTTCTTC.

The gene calls are TRBV7-2 and TRBJ2-5; 15 nucleotides line up with TRBD2. V dropped 5 bases and J dropped 5; count of bases not matched to a gene: 0. The CDR3 has 14 residues. Germline loops: CDR1 SGHTA, CDR2 FQGNSA. The chain's CDR3 is CASSGLAGGETQYF. The CDR3 DNA is TGTGCCAGCAGCGGACTAGCGGGGGGGGAGACCCAGTACTTC. The whole variable domain, filled in from reference TRBV7-2 and TRBJ2-5, reads GAGVSQSPSNKVTEKGKDVELRCDPISGHTALYWYRQSLGQGLEFLIYFQGNSAPDKSGLPSDRFSAERTGGSVSTLTIQRTQQEDSAVYLCASSGLAGGETQYFGPGTRLLVL.

The chain links TRBV19 to TRBJ1-4; D uncertain. Germline V gene sequence: CDR1 LNHDA, CDR2 SQIVND (reference sequence). The CDR3 is 14 residues long. Trimming shortened V by 4 bases and J by 5 bases, and 11 bases separated the two germline ends. The CDR3 DNA is TGTGCCAGTAGTAGGAGGACGGAAAATGAAAAACTGTTTTTT. Translated: CASSRRTENEKLFF.

The V gene is TRBV29-1, the J gene TRBJ2-5; TRBD2 matches at 7 bases. This CDR3 comprises 13 residues. Germline V gives CDR1 SQVTM, CDR2 ANQGSEA. V lost 5 bases to trimming and J lost 4 bases; unmatched junction nucleotides: 7. CDR3 bases: TGCAGCGTTCGAGCGGGGAATCGAGAGACCCAGTACTTC. This gives the protein CSVRAGNRETQYF.

This chain connects TRBV7-3 to TRBJ1-1; TRBD1 agrees at 8 bases. J lost 8 bases, V lost 5 bases, and 7 bases had no gene match. Looked up from germline, CDR1 is SGHTA and CDR2 is FQGTGA. The CDR3 consists of 13 residues. The CDR3 DNA is TGTGCCAGCAGCGCGGACAGGGCCAGGGAAGCTTTCTTT. The encoded protein is CASSADRAREAFF.

The chain couples TRBV11-2 to TRBJ1-2; D possibly corresponds to TRBD1 (6 bases). This CDR3 has 13 amino acids. Trimming shortened V by 4 bases and J by 5 bases, and 11 bases separated the two germline ends. Looked up from germline, CDR1 is SGHAT and CDR2 is FQNNGV. CDR3 sequence (DNA): TGTGCCAGCAGCTCGGGCAGGGGATATGGCTACACCTTC. Its protein product is CASSSGRGYGYTF.